These 12 T cell receptor beta chains were all obtained from the same sample, sequenced in a study of T-cell memory formation after mild COVID-19. TCRdb processed the 5' RACE reads anew with MiXCR; each CDR3 protein has one entry. The top ten clones hold about an eighth of a sample with about 190,000 distinct CDR3 sequences, around 30% of them seen once. The sample consisted of PBMCs or a T cell subset sorted from them (not recorded which). These TCRs come from an adult woman who had mild COVID-19 (a few samples of this study predate the infection). Cell type and time point are not known.

This clonotype was counted a few times. This sequence joins TRBV6-6 and TRBJ2-5, with 11 nucleotides matching TRBD2. This CDR3 is built from 15 residues. With V trimmed by 5 bases and J by 1 base, 3 bases remained unmatched. Germline loops: CDR1 MNHNY, CDR2 SVGAGI (reference sequence). The CDR3 DNA reads TGTGCCAGCAGTCAGACTAGCGGGGCCCAAGAGACCCAGTACTTC. It specifies CASSQTSGAQETQYF.

The DNA of the CDR3 is TGTGCCAGCAGCCGCTCGGCGTCTCACAATGAGCAGTTCTTC. This gives the protein CASSRSASHNEQFF. V and J are TRBV3-1 and TRBJ2-1; D gene unclear. This CDR3 has 14 amino acids. The germline V and J ends were trimmed by 4 bases and 5 bases, with 12 bases remaining between them. Germline V gene data show CDR1 as LGHDT and CDR2 as YNNKEL (reference sequence).

The sample holds a few counts of this clonotype. The chain combines TRBV20-1 with TRBJ2-4; maybe TRBD2 (5 bases). CDR1 is DFQATT, CDR2 SNEGSKA, per germline (reference sequence). The CDR3 covers 14 residues. V was clipped by 7 bases and J by 0 bases, with 13 bases between them. The CDR3 DNA reads TGCAGTGGCTCGGACTCCCTAGCCAAAAACATTCAGTACTTC. This sequence encodes CSGSDSLAKNIQYF.

The chain combines TRBV29-1 with TRBJ1-1; D not certain. Trimming removed 6 bases from V and 7 bases from J, with 15 bases in between. CDR1 is SQVTM, CDR2 ANQGSEA, per germline. This CDR3 has 12 amino acids. The CDR3 sequence is CSVNRPGGEAFF. Written as DNA, the CDR3 is TGCAGCGTAAACAGACCCGGAGGTGAAGCTTTCTTT. The entire variable domain, with the rest obtained from reference TRBV29-1 and TRBJ1-1, is as follows: SAVISQKPSRDICQRGTSLTIQCQVDSQVTMMFWYRQQPGQSLTLIATANQGSEATYESGFVIDKFPISRPNLTFSTLTVSNMSPEDSSIYLCSVNRPGGEAFFGQGTRLTVV.

The V call is TRBV24-1, the J call TRBJ1-1, with 8 bases fitting TRBD1. After removal of 4 bases from V and 4 bases from J, the junction contained 7 bases not matched to a gene. Germline loops: CDR1 KGHDR, CDR2 SFDVKD. CDR3 length equals 15 residues. The CDR3 loop is CATSETGAGVTEAFF. The CDR3 coding sequence is TGTGCCACCAGTGAGACAGGGGCCGGGGTCACTGAAGCTTTCTTT.

The V call is TRBV30, the J call TRBJ2-1, with D perhaps TRBD2 (6 bases). From germline, CDR1 is GTSNPN and CDR2 SVGIG (reference sequence). This CDR3 contains 14 residues. The germline V and J ends were trimmed by 5 bases and 4 bases, with 15 bases remaining between them. The CDR3 nucleotides are TGTGCCTGGGGCCTCGGGACTCCGTACAATGAGCAGTTCTTC. Amino acids: CAWGLGTPYNEQFF.

This clonotype was seen a handful of times. The J gene is TRBJ2-7, the V gene TRBV6-2 or TRBV6-3; D gene uncertain. The CDR3 runs to 15 residues. The V gene lost 0 bases and the J gene lost 7 bases, with 16 bases spanning the gap. Germline V gene sequence: CDR1 MNHEY, CDR2 SVGEGT. DNA for the CDR3: TGTGCCAGCAGTTACTCCCAGCAGTCCCCACTAGAGCAGTACTTC. Residues: CASSYSQQSPLEQYF.

This clonotype was seen only a few times. The chain is built from TRBV6-5 and TRBJ1-6; no clear D gene. V was clipped by 5 bases and J by 10 bases, with 12 bases between them. From germline, CDR1 is MNHEY and CDR2 SVGAGI. This CDR3 is built from 13 residues. CDR3 sequence (DNA): TGTGCCAGCAGTCCCTCCTTGCGGTCACCCCTCCACTTT. Protein sequence: CASSPSLRSPLHF.

The CDR3: CSATKTLALTKNIQYF. The CDR3 coding sequence is TGCAGTGCTACAAAAACTCTAGCGTTGACCAAAAACATTCAGTACTTC. This rearrangement joins TRBV20-1 to TRBJ2-4; possibly TRBD2 for D (6 bases). There are 16 residues in the CDR3. Germline loops: CDR1 DFQATT, CDR2 SNEGSKA (reference sequence). V shed 4 bases and J shed 2 bases, with 18 bases lying between them.

The genes are TRBV29-1 and TRBJ1-5; 8 bases map to TRBD1. Germline V gene data show CDR1 as SQVTM and CDR2 as ANQGSEA. V shed 7 bases and J 7 bases; nucleotides not matched to a gene: 12. The CDR3 extends over 14 amino acids. The CDR3 spells CSASGQGAGQPQHF. CDR3 bases: TGCAGCGCCTCAGGACAGGGCGCAGGGCAGCCCCAGCATTTT.

This clonotype was observed a handful of times. The chain couples TRBV20-1 to TRBJ2-5, with D possibly being TRBD2 (5 bases). CDR1 is DFQATT, CDR2 SNEGSKA, per germline (reference sequence). The CDR3 is 13 residues long. Deletions cut 4 bases from V and 5 bases from J, with 14 bases between. CDR3 amino acids: CSANWGPGETQYF. The CDR3 DNA reads as TGCAGTGCTAACTGGGGTCCGGGGGAGACCCAGTACTTC.

This clonotype has just a few counts. The chain is built from TRBV5-1 and TRBJ2-7; 7 nucleotides agree with TRBD2. CDR3 length: 15 residues. The germline gives CDR1 SGHRS, CDR2 YFSETQ. Trimming cost V 0 bases and J 1 base; bases outside gene matches: 4. The CDR3 bases are TGCGCCAGCAGCTTGGGAGCGGGAAATTCCTACGAGCAGTACTTC. Amino acid sequence: CASSLGAGNSYEQYF.